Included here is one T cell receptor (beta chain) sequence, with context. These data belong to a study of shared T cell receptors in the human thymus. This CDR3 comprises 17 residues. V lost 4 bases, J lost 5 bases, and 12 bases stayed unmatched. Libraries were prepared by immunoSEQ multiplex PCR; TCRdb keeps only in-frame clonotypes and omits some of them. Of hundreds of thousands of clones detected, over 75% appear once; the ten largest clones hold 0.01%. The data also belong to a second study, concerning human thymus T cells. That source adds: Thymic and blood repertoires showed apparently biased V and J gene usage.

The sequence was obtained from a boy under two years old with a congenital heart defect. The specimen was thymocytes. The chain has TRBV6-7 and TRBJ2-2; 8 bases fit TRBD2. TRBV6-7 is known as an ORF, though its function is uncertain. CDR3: CASSSPGTRRVTGELFF. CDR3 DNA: TGTGCCAGCAGTTCCCCAGGGACTAGACGGGTTACCGGGGAGCTGTTTTTT.